The 18 T cell receptor beta chains given below trace back to one sample, sequenced in a study of OX40 agonist ivuxolimab in advanced cancers. Library creation used the immunoSEQ multiplex PCR assay. TCRdb carries this immuneACCESS record with in-frame sequences only. Its versions omit some clonotypes, under half of them owing to an unresolved V gene in the studies checked, with the rest unexplained. This sample holds tens of thousands of clones; roughly 93% were observed only once. The ten largest account for less than 0.35% of the sample. Specimen: CD4+ or CD8+ T cells sorted from blood, collected in a trial of the OX40 agonist ivuxolimab. The receptors were gathered from an adult with an advanced solid tumor such as melanoma, head and neck, liver or kidney cancer.

This chain joins TRBV4-1 and TRBJ2-1, with D perhaps matching TRBD2 (6 bases). Germline assignment: CDR1 MGHRA and CDR2 YSYEKL. Trimming cost V 4 bases and J 5 bases, with 18 bases left between them. This CDR3 comprises 16 residues. This chain's CDR3 is CASSPLPGVRDNEQFF. Here the CDR3 DNA reads TGCGCCAGCAGCCCGCTGCCGGGAGTTAGGGACAATGAGCAGTTCTTC.

The chain links TRBV28 to TRBJ2-6; D uncertain. The CDR3 has 15 amino acids. In germline, CDR1 is MDHEN, CDR2 SYDVKM. The V and J ends lost 2 bases and 1 base respectively, with 6 bases between them. The CDR3 loop is CASSLVGSGANVLTF. The CDR3 region has the DNA TGTGCCAGCAGTTTAGTGGGGTCTGGGGCCAACGTCCTGACTTTC.

The sample holds one count of this clone. J is TRBJ1-5 and V is TRBV27; no clear D gene. V lost 6 bases and J 3 bases, leaving 12 bases between the germline ends. The germline gives CDR1 MNHEY, CDR2 SMNVEV (reference sequence). CDR3 length: 14 amino acids. CDR3 nucleotide sequence: TGTGCCAGCAGCTTTTACGGGGACAATCAGCCCCAGCATTTT. The encoded protein is CASSFYGDNQPQHF.

The genes are TRBV7-8 and TRBJ2-7; D might be TRBD2 (6 bases). The V end was cut by 8 bases, the J end by 0 bases, with 14 bases between. The CDR3 length is 14 residues. CDR1 is SGHVS and CDR2 is FQNEAQ in the germline V gene. CDR3 loop: CASGLGGSSYEQYF. CDR3 nucleotides: TGTGCCAGCGGGTTGGGGGGAAGCTCCTACGAGCAGTACTTC.

This clone was detected once. The rearrangement links TRBV11-2 to TRBJ2-5; no clear D gene. V was shortened by 6 bases and J by 1 base, with 9 bases between the two germline ends. Germline CDR1 SGHAT, CDR2 FQNNGV. The CDR3 sequence is 13 residues long. The CDR3 nucleotides are TGTGCCAGCAGGACACCATTCCAAGAGACCCAGTACTTC. Translated, it gives CASRTPFQETQYF. Full variable domain (rest looked up from reference TRBV11-2 and TRBJ2-5): EAGVAQSPRYKIIEKRQSVAFWCNPISGHATLYWYQQILGQGPKLLIQFQNNGVVDDSQLPKDRFSAERLKGVDSTLKIQPAKLEDSAVYLCASRTPFQETQYFGPGTRLLVL.

The chain employs TRBV6-5 and TRBJ2-1; 11 bases map to TRBD2. The CDR3 totals 14 residues. Germline CDR1 reads MNHEY; CDR2 reads SVGAGI. V was clipped by 5 bases and J by 8 bases; unmatched bases: 5. The CDR3 is CASSTSGGPHEQFF. CDR3 DNA sequence: TGTGCCAGCAGTACTAGCGGGGGCCCCCATGAGCAGTTCTTC.

The chain joins TRBV5-1 to TRBJ1-4, with a tentative D call TRBD1 (5 bases). V lost 0 bases and J 3 bases, leaving 9 bases between the germline ends. The CDR3 covers 15 residues. The germline V gene encodes CDR1 SGHRS and CDR2 YFSETQ. The CDR3 nucleotides are TGCGCCAGCAGCTTGGCCGCAGGGTCTAATGAAAAACTGTTTTTT. It specifies CASSLAAGSNEKLFF.

The chain combines TRBV15 with TRBJ2-5, with D possibly TRBD2 on 6 matching bases. The germline V gene has CDR1 LNHNV and CDR2 YYDKDF (reference sequence). CDR3 length equals 14 residues. V gave up 3 bases and J gave up 3 bases, with 11 bases separating them. The CDR3 sequence: CATSSGTAKETQYF. The CDR3 bases are TGTGCCACCAGCAGCGGGACTGCAAAAGAGACCCAGTACTTC.

The rearrangement uses TRBV6-5 and TRBJ2-1; no definite D call. The V end was cut by 2 bases, the J end by 4 bases, with 12 bases between. This CDR3 comprises 15 residues. CDR1 and CDR2 from the germline V gene are MNHEY and SVGAGI. CDR3 sequence (DNA): TGTGCCAGCAGTTACGGCCAGCCCCAATACAATGAGCAGTTCTTC. This codes for CASSYGQPQYNEQFF.

The chain is built from TRBV7-2 and TRBJ2-2; D is undetermined. Trimming took 6 bases from V and 0 from J, leaving 5 bases between them. Germline CDR1 is SGHTA and CDR2 is FQGNSA. The CDR3 extends over 13 amino acids. In nucleotides, the CDR3 is TGTGCCAGCAGTCTTTCGAACACCGGGGAGCTGTTTTTT. This sequence encodes CASSLSNTGELFF.

The V gene is TRBV19, the J gene TRBJ1-1, with D possibly being TRBD1 (5 bases). Germline V gene sequence: CDR1 LNHDA, CDR2 SQIVND (reference sequence). This CDR3 spans 10 amino acids. Trimming shortened V by 11 bases and J by 8 bases, and 12 bases separated the two germline ends. CDR3 nucleotide sequence: TGTGCCGCGGGACCCGGGGAAGCTTTCTTT. Translated: CAAGPGEAFF.

This clone has more than one count but fewer than ten. The gene calls are TRBV6-1 and TRBJ1-1, with D possibly TRBD1 on 6 matching bases. The CDR3 totals 18 residues. The V gene's germline CDR1 is MNHNS and CDR2 SASEGT. V was cut by 0 bases and J by 5 bases, with 22 bases left in between. CDR3 sequence: CASSEARLGRAGTTEAFF. The DNA for the CDR3 is TGTGCCAGCAGTGAAGCGCGATTAGGCAGGGCTGGGACAACTGAAGCTTTCTTT.

This clone was seen a few times. The V call is TRBV28, the J call TRBJ1-5; 8 bases map to TRBD1. V was clipped by 3 bases and J by 14 bases; unmatched bases: 3. Germline CDR1 and CDR2: MDHEN and SYDVKM. CDR3 length: 11 residues. CDR3 region: CASSLQGAEHF. The CDR3 bases are TGTGCCAGCAGTTTGCAGGGGGCCGAGCATTTT.

The genes are TRBV7-2 and TRBJ2-3; TRBD2 matches 12 bases. The germline CDR1 and CDR2 sequences are SGHTA and FQGNSA. The ends lost 1 base at V and 2 bases at J; junction bases unmatched: 4. There are 17 residues in the CDR3. This chain's CDR3 is CASSLGGTSGYTDTQYF. The CDR3 DNA reads TGTGCCAGCAGCTTAGGAGGGACTAGCGGGTACACAGATACGCAGTATTTT.

The chain links TRBV29-1 to TRBJ1-1, with TRBD1 matching 8 bases. V trimming: 3 bases; J trimming: 1 base; junction bases outside the gene matches: 10. The CDR3 is made up of 16 amino acids. Germline lookup yields CDR1 SQVTM and CDR2 ANQGSEA. The CDR3 sequence is CSVDRGQTLGNTEAFF. The DNA for the CDR3 is TGCAGCGTTGACAGGGGGCAAACCTTAGGGAACACTGAAGCTTTCTTT.

V is TRBV7-9 and J is TRBJ2-7; 11 bases match TRBD2. The trim removed 5 bases at V and 0 bases at J, leaving 6 bases unmatched. CDR1 is SEHNR and CDR2 is FQNEAQ in the germline V gene (reference sequence). The CDR3 runs to 16 residues. In DNA, the CDR3 is TGTGCCAGCAGCCTTACTAGCGGGAGTGTCTCCTACGAGCAGTACTTC. Its translation is CASSLTSGSVSYEQYF.

The genes are TRBV19 and TRBJ2-7, with 10 bases fitting TRBD1. Germline values: CDR1 LNHDA, CDR2 SQIVND (reference sequence). The CDR3 consists of 15 residues. With V trimmed by 3 bases and J by 2 bases, 4 bases remained unmatched. The DNA for the CDR3 is TGTGCCAGTAGTATCAGGACAGGGGGGCCCTACGAGCAGTACTTC. Amino acids: CASSIRTGGPYEQYF.

This clone was recorded only once. This chain links TRBV5-1 with TRBJ2-2, with D possibly TRBD1 on 6 matching bases. CDR1 SGHRS and CDR2 YFSETQ come from the germline V gene. The germline V and J ends were trimmed by 4 bases and 7 bases, with 11 bases remaining between them. CDR3 size: 13 residues. The CDR3 DNA reads TGCGCCAGCAGCCAACAGGGACACGGGGAGCTGTTTTTT. Amino acid sequence: CASSQQGHGELFF.